A selection of T cell receptor beta chains follows, all from one sample in a study of control samples from healthy donors and cancer patients. Profiling relied on immunoSEQ multiplex PCR, and the TCRdb table lists in-frame clones only, not all of them. The repertoire holds around 120,000 clones, with roughly 91% as singletons. The sequencing input was blood. The origin of the receptors is a woman aged 65 to 85 in good health. The CDR3 runs from the conserved cysteine through the conserved F or W. Each record gives: CDR3 DNA, CDR3 protein, D gene, clone size, J gene, CDR3 length, V gene. The D gene is left open where the match is weak. The size entry is marked missing in some rows and otherwise reads once, few, many or a size class.

cdr3_nt: TGCAGCGTTGAAGGTGCCCGGGGGTTCACAGATACGCAGTATTTT
cdr3_aa: CSVEGARGFTDTQYF
d_call: -
clone_size: -
j_call: TRBJ2-3
cdr3_length: 15
v_call: TRBV29-1

cdr3_nt: TGTGCCAGCAGCCTGATGGACAGGGGGCATCAGTATTTT
cdr3_aa: CASSLMDRGHQYF
d_call: TRBD1
clone_size: -
j_call: TRBJ2-3
cdr3_length: 13
v_call: TRBV9

cdr3_nt: TGTGCCAGCAGCGTAGAGGCGAGCTCTGGAAACACCATATATTTT
cdr3_aa: CASSVEASSGNTIYF
d_call: -
clone_size: -
j_call: TRBJ1-3
cdr3_length: 15
v_call: TRBV9

cdr3_nt: TGTGCCAGCAGCTTAGACACCTCCTACAATGAGCAGTTCTTC
cdr3_aa: CASSLDTSYNEQFF
d_call: -
clone_size: few
j_call: TRBJ2-1
cdr3_length: 14
v_call: TRBV7-2

cdr3_nt: TGTGCCAGCAGCTCAATAAGTGGGACGGACAATCAGCCCCAGCATTTT
cdr3_aa: CASSSISGTDNQPQHF
d_call: -
clone_size: -
j_call: TRBJ1-5
cdr3_length: 16
v_call: TRBV7-9

cdr3_nt: TGTGCCAGCAGCCCCCCCGGAAACACCATATATTTT
cdr3_aa: CASSPPGNTIYF
d_call: -
clone_size: -
j_call: TRBJ1-3
cdr3_length: 12
v_call: TRBV12-3/TRBV12-4

cdr3_nt: TGCGCCAGCAGCGGTGGGCGGGCGAACATTCAGTACTTC
cdr3_aa: CASSGGRANIQYF
d_call: -
clone_size: -
j_call: TRBJ2-4
cdr3_length: 13
v_call: TRBV5-1

cdr3_nt: TGCAGCGTTGATCGAGGGCTTCAAGAGACCCAGTACTTC
cdr3_aa: CSVDRGLQETQYF
d_call: -
clone_size: -
j_call: TRBJ2-5
cdr3_length: 13
v_call: TRBV29-1

cdr3_nt: TGCGCCAGCAGCCAAGATCCGAAACAGGGGATGGGTTATCAGCCCCAGCATTTT
cdr3_aa: CASSQDPKQGMGYQPQHF
d_call: TRBD1
clone_size: -
j_call: TRBJ1-5
cdr3_length: 18
v_call: TRBV4-1

cdr3_nt: TGTGCCAGCACCGAGAACACCGGGGAGCTGTTTTTT
cdr3_aa: CASTENTGELFF
d_call: -
clone_size: -
j_call: TRBJ2-2
cdr3_length: 12
v_call: TRBV2

cdr3_nt: TGCAGCGTTAGGGGACAAGCTAACACTGAAGCTTTCTTT
cdr3_aa: CSVRGQANTEAFF
d_call: -
clone_size: -
j_call: TRBJ1-1
cdr3_length: 13
v_call: TRBV29-1

cdr3_nt: TGTGCCAGCAGCCAAGAGGGTTCCAAAAACATTCAGTACTTC
cdr3_aa: CASSQEGSKNIQYF
d_call: -
clone_size: -
j_call: TRBJ2-4
cdr3_length: 14
v_call: TRBV4-2

cdr3_nt: TGTGCCAGCAGCCAGGGCGGTGACCAGCCCCAGCATTTT
cdr3_aa: CASSQGGDQPQHF
d_call: -
clone_size: few
j_call: TRBJ1-5
cdr3_length: 13
v_call: TRBV7-9

cdr3_nt: TGTGCCAGTAGTACGAACAGACACTCCTATAATTCACCCCTCCACTTT
cdr3_aa: CASSTNRHSYNSPLHF
d_call: -
clone_size: -
j_call: TRBJ1-6
cdr3_length: 16
v_call: TRBV19

cdr3_nt: TGTGCCAGCAGACAGGACAGGGTTAGCAATCAGCCCCAGCATTTT
cdr3_aa: CASRQDRVSNQPQHF
d_call: TRBD1
clone_size: -
j_call: TRBJ1-5
cdr3_length: 15
v_call: TRBV6-5

cdr3_nt: TGTGCCAGCAGTTACTCGAAACAGGGGGATGGCTACACCTTC
cdr3_aa: CASSYSKQGDGYTF
d_call: TRBD1
clone_size: -
j_call: TRBJ1-2
cdr3_length: 14
v_call: TRBV6-5

cdr3_nt: TGCAGCGGCCGAAAGGCAGGGTCCGGAAACACCATATATTTT
cdr3_aa: CSGRKAGSGNTIYF
d_call: -
clone_size: -
j_call: TRBJ1-3
cdr3_length: 14
v_call: TRBV29-1

cdr3_nt: TGCGGCGCCTCGCCGACAGGGACGGAAGGCTACACCTTC
cdr3_aa: CGASPTGTEGYTF
d_call: TRBD1
clone_size: -
j_call: TRBJ1-2
cdr3_length: 13
v_call: TRBV29-1

cdr3_nt: TGTGCCATCGGGGAAGGTAGGGAGGAGACCCAGTACTTC
cdr3_aa: CAIGEGREETQYF
d_call: -
clone_size: -
j_call: TRBJ2-5
cdr3_length: 13
v_call: TRBV10-3

cdr3_nt: TGTGCCAGCAGTTACTCGCAGGGGCTGGATACGCAGTATTTT
cdr3_aa: CASSYSQGLDTQYF
d_call: -
clone_size: -
j_call: TRBJ2-3
cdr3_length: 14
v_call: TRBV6-2/TRBV6-3

cdr3_nt: TGCGCCAGCAGCCAAGAGGCGGGACAGCCTTTCAATGAGCAGTTCTTC
cdr3_aa: CASSQEAGQPFNEQFF
d_call: -
clone_size: -
j_call: TRBJ2-1
cdr3_length: 16
v_call: TRBV4-3

cdr3_nt: TGTGCCAGCAGCGCGCTCGCGACAGGGTCGGCTTTCTTT
cdr3_aa: CASSALATGSAFF
d_call: TRBD1
clone_size: -
j_call: TRBJ1-1
cdr3_length: 13
v_call: TRBV7-8

cdr3_nt: TGTGCCAGCAGTTACTGGACCGGCGGCGTCACTGAAGCTTTCTTT
cdr3_aa: CASSYWTGGVTEAFF
d_call: -
clone_size: -
j_call: TRBJ1-1
cdr3_length: 15
v_call: TRBV6-2/TRBV6-3

cdr3_nt: TGTGCCAGCAGCTCCGGGACCCGGCCTTACGAGCAGTACTTC
cdr3_aa: CASSSGTRPYEQYF
d_call: -
clone_size: -
j_call: TRBJ2-7
cdr3_length: 14
v_call: TRBV7-3